The source of this TCR beta chain is a study of identical twins. V shed 2 bases and J shed 3 bases, with 12 bases lying between them. The CDR3 is made up of 14 amino acids. Germline V lookup: CDR1 SGHRS, CDR2 YFSETQ. Via MiXCR, TCRdb re-called the 5' RACE reads, giving one row per CDR3 protein. The repertoire holds roughly 770,000 distinct CDR3 sequences, with 15% to 20% as singletons. This clonotype was observed a handful of times. Another study also made use of these data, one on T cells expressing NK-cell markers.

The TCR originated in a woman between 18 and 29 years old in good health. The sequenced sample consisted of PBMCs. The rearrangement uses TRBV5-1 and TRBJ2-7; D possibly corresponds to TRBD1 (6 bases). The CDR3, as DNA: TGCGCCAGCAGCTTAGACAGGATAAACTACGAGCAGTACTTC. This encodes CASSLDRINYEQYF.